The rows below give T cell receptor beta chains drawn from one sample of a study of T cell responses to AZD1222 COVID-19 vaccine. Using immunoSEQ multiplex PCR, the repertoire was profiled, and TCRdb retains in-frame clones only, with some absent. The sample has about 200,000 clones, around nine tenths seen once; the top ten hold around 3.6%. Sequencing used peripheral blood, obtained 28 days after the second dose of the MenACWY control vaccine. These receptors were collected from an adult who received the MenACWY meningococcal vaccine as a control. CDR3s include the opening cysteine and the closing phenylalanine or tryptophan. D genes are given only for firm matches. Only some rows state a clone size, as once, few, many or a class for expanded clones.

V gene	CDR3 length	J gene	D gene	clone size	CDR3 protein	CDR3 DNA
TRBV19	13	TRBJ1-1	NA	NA	CASTPFRGTEAFF	TGTGCCAGTACCCCATTCCGGGGGACTGAAGCTTTCTTT
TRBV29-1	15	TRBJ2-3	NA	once	CSVEEGTFSTDTQYF	TGCAGCGTTGAGGAGGGTACCTTTAGCACAGATACGCAGTATTTT
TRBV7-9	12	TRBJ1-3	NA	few	CASSLGGNTIYF	TGTGCCAGCAGCTTAGGTGGAAACACCATATATTTT
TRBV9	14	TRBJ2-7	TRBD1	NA	CASSGGTGDYEQYF	TGTGCCAGCAGCGGCGGGACAGGAGACTACGAGCAGTACTTC
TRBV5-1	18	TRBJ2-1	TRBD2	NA	CASSWGLAGLGSYNEQFF	TGCGCCAGCAGCTGGGGACTAGCGGGACTCGGCTCCTACAATGAGCAGTTCTTC
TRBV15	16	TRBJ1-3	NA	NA	CATSRDLLLSGNTIYF	TGTGCCACCAGCAGAGATTTGCTGCTCTCTGGAAACACCATATATTTT
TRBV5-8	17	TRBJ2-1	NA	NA	CASSKDNSISSYNEQFF	TGTGCCAGCAGCAAAGACAACTCCATCAGCTCCTACAATGAGCAGTTCTTC
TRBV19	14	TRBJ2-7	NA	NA	CASSNGGVSYEQYF	TGTGCCAGTAGTAATGGCGGGGTCTCCTACGAGCAGTACTTC
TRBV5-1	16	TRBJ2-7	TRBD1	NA	CASSLGPGQGQYEQYF	TGCGCCAGCAGCTTGGGACCGGGACAGGGACAGTACGAGCAGTACTTC
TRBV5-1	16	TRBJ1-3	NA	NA	CASSFDGDPSGNTIYF	TGCGCCAGCAGCTTTGACGGTGATCCCTCTGGAAACACCATATATTTT
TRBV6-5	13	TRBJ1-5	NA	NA	CASSWSSNQPQHF	TGTGCCAGCAGTTGGTCTAGCAATCAGCCCCAGCATTTT
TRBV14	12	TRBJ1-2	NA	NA	CASSLDSYGYTF	TGTGCCAGCAGCCTGGACAGTTATGGCTACACCTTC